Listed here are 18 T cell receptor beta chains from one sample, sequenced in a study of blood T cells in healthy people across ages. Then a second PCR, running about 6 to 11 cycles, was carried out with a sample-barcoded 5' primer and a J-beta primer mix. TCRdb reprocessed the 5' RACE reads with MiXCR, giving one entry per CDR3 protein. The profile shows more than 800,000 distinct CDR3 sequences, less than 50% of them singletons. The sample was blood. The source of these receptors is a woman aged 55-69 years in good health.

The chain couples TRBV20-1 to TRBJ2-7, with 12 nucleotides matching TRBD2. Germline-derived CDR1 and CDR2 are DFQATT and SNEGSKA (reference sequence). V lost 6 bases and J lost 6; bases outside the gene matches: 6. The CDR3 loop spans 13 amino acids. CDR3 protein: CSARTSGNSEQYF. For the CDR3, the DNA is TGCAGTGCGCGGACTAGCGGGAACAGCGAGCAGTACTTC.

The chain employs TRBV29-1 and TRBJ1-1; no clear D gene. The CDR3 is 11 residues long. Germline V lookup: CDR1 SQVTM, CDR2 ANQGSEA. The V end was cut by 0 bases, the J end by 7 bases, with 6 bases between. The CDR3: CSVEESVEAFF. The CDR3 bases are TGCAGCGTTGAAGAGAGCGTTGAAGCTTTCTTT.

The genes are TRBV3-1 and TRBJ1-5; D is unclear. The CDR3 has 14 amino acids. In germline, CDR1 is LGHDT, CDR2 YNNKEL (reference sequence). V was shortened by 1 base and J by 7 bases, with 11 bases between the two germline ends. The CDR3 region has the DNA TGTGCCAGCAGCCAAGTATTGGGGAAGCAGCCCCAGCATTTT. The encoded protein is CASSQVLGKQPQHF.

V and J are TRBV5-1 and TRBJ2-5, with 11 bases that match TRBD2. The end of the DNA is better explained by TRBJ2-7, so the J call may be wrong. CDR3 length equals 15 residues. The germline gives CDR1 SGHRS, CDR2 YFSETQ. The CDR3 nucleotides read TGCGCCAGCGCCGGGACTAGCGGATTCTGCTACGAGCAGTACTTC. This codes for CASAGTSGFCYEQYF.

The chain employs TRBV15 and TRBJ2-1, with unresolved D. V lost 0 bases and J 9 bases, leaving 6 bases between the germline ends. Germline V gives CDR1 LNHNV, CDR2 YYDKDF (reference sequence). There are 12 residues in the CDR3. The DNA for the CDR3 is TGTGCCACCAGCAGAGAGGGTTTTGAGCAGTTCTTC. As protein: CATSREGFEQFF.

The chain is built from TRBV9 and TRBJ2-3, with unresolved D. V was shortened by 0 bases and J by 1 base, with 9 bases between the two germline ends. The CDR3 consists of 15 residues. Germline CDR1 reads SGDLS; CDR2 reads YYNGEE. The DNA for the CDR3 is TGTGCCAGCAGCGTAGACGGGCCTGGCACAGATACGCAGTATTTT. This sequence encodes CASSVDGPGTDTQYF. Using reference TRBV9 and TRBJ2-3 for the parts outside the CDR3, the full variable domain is DSGVTQTPKHLITATGQRVTLRCSPRSGDLSVYWYQQSLDQGLQFLIQYYNGEERAKGNILERFSAQQFPDLHSELNLSSLELGDSALYFCASSVDGPGTDTQYFGPGTRLTVL.

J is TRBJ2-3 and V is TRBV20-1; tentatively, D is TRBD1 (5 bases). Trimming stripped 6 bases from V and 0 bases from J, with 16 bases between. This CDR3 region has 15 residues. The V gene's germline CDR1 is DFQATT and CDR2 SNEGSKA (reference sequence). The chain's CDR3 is CSARVLGLSTDTQYF. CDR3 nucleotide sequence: TGCAGTGCCAGGGTTTTGGGGCTTAGCACAGATACGCAGTATTTT.

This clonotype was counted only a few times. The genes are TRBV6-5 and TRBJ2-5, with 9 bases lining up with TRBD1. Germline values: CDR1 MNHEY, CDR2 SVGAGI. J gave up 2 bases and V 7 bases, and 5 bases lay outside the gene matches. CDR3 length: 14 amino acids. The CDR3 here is CASNTGGLQETQYF. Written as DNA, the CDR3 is TGTGCCAGCAACACAGGGGGCCTACAAGAGACCCAGTACTTC.

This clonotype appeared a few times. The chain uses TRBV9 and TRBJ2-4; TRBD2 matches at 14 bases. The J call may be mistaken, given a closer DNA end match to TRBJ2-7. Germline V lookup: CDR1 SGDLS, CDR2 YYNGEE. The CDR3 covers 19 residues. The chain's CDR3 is CASSSPSGLAGDSIHEQYF. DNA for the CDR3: TGTGCCAGCAGCTCCCCCTCGGGACTAGCGGGAGACTCGATCCACGAGCAGTACTTC.

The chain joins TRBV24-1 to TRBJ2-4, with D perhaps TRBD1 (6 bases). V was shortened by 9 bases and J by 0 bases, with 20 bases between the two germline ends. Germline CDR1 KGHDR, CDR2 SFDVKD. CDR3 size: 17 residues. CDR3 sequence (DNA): TGTGCCACCCGGCGACAGGCGGCTTCCTTAGCCAAAAACATTCAGTACTTC. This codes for CATRRQAASLAKNIQYF.

CDR3 nucleotides: TGTGCCAGCAGCCAAGAAGGAGCGGGGGCCTACGAGCAGTACTTC. This gives the protein CASSQEGAGAYEQYF. The J gene is TRBJ2-7, the V gene TRBV4-2; 8 bases agree with TRBD2. V lost 0 bases and J lost 2; bases outside the gene matches: 3. CDR3 length equals 15 residues. Per the germline V gene, CDR1 is LGHNA and CDR2 is YNFKEQ.

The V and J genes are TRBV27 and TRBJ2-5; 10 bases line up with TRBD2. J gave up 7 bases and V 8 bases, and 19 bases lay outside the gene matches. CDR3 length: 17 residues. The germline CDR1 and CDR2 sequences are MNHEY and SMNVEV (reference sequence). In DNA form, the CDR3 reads TGTGCCAGCGCAGGGACTAGCGTACGAAAGGGGGGAGGGACCCAGTACTTC. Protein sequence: CASAGTSVRKGGGTQYF.

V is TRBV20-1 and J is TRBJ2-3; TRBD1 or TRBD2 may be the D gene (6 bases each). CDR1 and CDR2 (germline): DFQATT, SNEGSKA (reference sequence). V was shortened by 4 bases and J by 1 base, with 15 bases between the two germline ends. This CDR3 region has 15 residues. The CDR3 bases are TGCAGTGCTAAACCCCCCCGGGGGCGCACAGATACGCAGTATTTT. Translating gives CSAKPPRGRTDTQYF.

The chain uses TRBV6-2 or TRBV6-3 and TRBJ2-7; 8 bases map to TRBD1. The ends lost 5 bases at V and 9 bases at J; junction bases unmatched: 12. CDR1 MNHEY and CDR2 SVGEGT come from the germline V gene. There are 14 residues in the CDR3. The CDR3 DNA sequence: TGTGCCAGCAGTAAAACAGGGGGAGCCCTCGGGCAGTACTTC. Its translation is CASSKTGGALGQYF.

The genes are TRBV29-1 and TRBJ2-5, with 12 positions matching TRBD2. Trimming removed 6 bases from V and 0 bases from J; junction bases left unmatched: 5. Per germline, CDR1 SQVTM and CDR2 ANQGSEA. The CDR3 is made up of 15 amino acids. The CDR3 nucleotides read TGCAGCGTCCTTGGACTAGCGGGACACCAAGAGACCCAGTACTTC. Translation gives CSVLGLAGHQETQYF.

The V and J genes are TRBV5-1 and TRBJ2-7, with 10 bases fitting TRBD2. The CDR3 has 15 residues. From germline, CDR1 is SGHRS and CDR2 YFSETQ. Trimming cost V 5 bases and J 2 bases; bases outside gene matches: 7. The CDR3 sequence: CASRGTSAGTYEQYF. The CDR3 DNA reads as TGCGCCAGCAGAGGGACTAGCGCGGGAACCTACGAGCAGTACTTC.

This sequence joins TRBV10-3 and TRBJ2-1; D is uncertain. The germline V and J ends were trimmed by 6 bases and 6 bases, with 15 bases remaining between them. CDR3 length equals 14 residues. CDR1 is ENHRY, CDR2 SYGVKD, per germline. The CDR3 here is CAIRADPLRNEQFF. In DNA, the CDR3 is TGTGCCATCAGGGCGGACCCTTTGCGCAATGAGCAGTTCTTC.

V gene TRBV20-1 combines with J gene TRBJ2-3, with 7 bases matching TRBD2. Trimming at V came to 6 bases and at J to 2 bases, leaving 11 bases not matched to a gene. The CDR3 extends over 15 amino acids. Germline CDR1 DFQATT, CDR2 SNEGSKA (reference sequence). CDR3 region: CSARRPSGFTDTQYF. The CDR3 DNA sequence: TGCAGTGCAAGAAGGCCTAGCGGTTTCACAGATACGCAGTATTTT.